One sample yielded the 24 T cell receptor beta chains listed below, sequenced in a study of blood T cell repertoires in COVID-19. The data were produced by immunoSEQ multiplex PCR, yet TCRdb's version contains in-frame clones alone and is incomplete. This table holds hundreds of thousands of clones, about nine tenths found once. Sequencing was carried out using peripheral blood. The source is a woman under 40 with active or convalescent COVID-19.

The chain uses TRBV6-4 and TRBJ2-1, with 8 bases matching TRBD1. Germline CDR1 and CDR2: MRHNA and SNTAGT. Trimming cost V 4 bases and J 4 bases; bases outside gene matches: 9. The CDR3 sequence is 16 residues long. In nucleotides, the CDR3 is TGTGCCAGCAGTGGTGTGGGGACAGGATATTACAATGAGCAGTTCTTC. This codes for CASSGVGTGYYNEQFF.

This sequence joins TRBV4-1 and TRBJ2-7, with D unresolved. V shed 0 bases and J shed 1 base, with 4 bases lying between them. The CDR3 loop spans 13 amino acids. In germline, CDR1 is MGHRA, CDR2 YSYEKL. The CDR3 spells CASSQDESYEQYF. In DNA, the CDR3 is TGCGCCAGCAGCCAAGACGAGTCCTACGAGCAGTACTTC.

The chain links TRBV7-2 to TRBJ2-1; D is possibly TRBD2 (5 bases). V lost 2 bases to trimming and J lost 6 bases, with 14 bases between them. The CDR3 totals 15 residues. The germline CDR1 and CDR2 sequences are SGHTA and FQGNSA. CDR3 in amino acids: CASSLTVPSSNEQFF. CDR3 DNA sequence: TGTGCCAGCAGCTTAACTGTCCCTAGCAGCAATGAGCAGTTCTTC.

This chain connects TRBV19 to TRBJ2-3, with TRBD2 as a possible D gene (6 bases). Between the trimmed V and J ends, which lost 2 bases and 5 bases, there was a span of 14 bases. Germline CDR1 and CDR2: LNHDA and SQIVND (reference sequence). CDR3 length equals 15 residues. The CDR3 loop is CASSIRDLGKDTQYF. CDR3 sequence (DNA): TGTGCCAGTAGTATACGGGACTTAGGTAAAGATACGCAGTATTTT.

The V gene is TRBV11-2, the J gene TRBJ1-5, with 7 bases identical to TRBD1. The CDR3 is made up of 15 amino acids. Germline lookup yields CDR1 SGHAT and CDR2 FQNNGV. V dropped 5 bases and J dropped 2; count of bases not matched to a gene: 6. This chain's CDR3 is CASSRDTGGNQPQHF. The CDR3 DNA follows: TGTGCCAGCAGCCGAGACACAGGGGGCAATCAGCCCCAGCATTTT.

The gene calls are TRBV6-5 and TRBJ1-2; tentatively, D is TRBD1 (6 bases). CDR3 length equals 15 residues. Trimming removed 6 bases from V and 2 bases from J, with 16 bases in between. Looked up from germline, CDR1 is MNHEY and CDR2 is SVGAGI. CDR3 sequence reads: CASSRTAIENYGYTF. For the CDR3, the DNA is TGTGCCAGCAGCCGGACAGCGATTGAGAACTATGGCTACACCTTC.

The V and J genes are TRBV4-2 and TRBJ2-3, with D perhaps TRBD2 (5 bases). Trimming cost V 0 bases and J 0 bases, with 13 bases left between them. The V gene's germline CDR1 is LGHNA and CDR2 YNFKEQ. The CDR3 has 17 amino acids. For the CDR3, the DNA is TGTGCCAGCAGCCAAGAATGGATGAGGGCTAGCACAGATACGCAGTATTTT. As protein: CASSQEWMRASTDTQYF.

The chain combines TRBV9 with TRBJ1-2, with D perhaps matching TRBD1 (5 bases). Germline V gene sequence: CDR1 SGDLS, CDR2 YYNGEE. The CDR3 totals 19 residues. Trimming removed 3 bases from V and 4 bases from J, with 28 bases in between. For the CDR3, the DNA is TGTGCCAGCAGCGCAAATCCGCACATCGACAGCAACCGCATCTATGGCTACACCTTC. This codes for CASSANPHIDSNRIYGYTF.

The chain is built from TRBV5-1 and TRBJ1-6, with TRBD1 matching over 8 bases. The CDR3 totals 15 residues. Germline CDR1 and CDR2: SGHRS and YFSETQ. V lost 0 bases and J lost 9; bases outside the gene matches: 5. The CDR3 loop is CASSLAGQESSPLHF. The CDR3 region has the DNA TGCGCCAGCAGCTTGGCGGGACAGGAGAGTTCACCCCTCCACTTT.

This clone was seen a handful of times. The rearrangement uses TRBV5-4 and TRBJ1-2; D is perhaps TRBD1 (6 bases). V was trimmed by 3 bases and J by 8 bases, leaving 20 bases between them. Germline V lookup: CDR1 SGHNT, CDR2 YYREEE (reference sequence). CDR3 length: 15 amino acids. The CDR3 spells CASSSQGSAQEGYTF. CDR3 DNA sequence: TGTGCCAGCAGCTCTCAGGGGTCTGCCCAGGAAGGCTACACCTTC.

Of note for this clone: At one boundary the junction diverges from the germline segment, which might be a read error. The CDR3 DNA follows: TGCGCCAGCAGCTCAGGTGCGGGCGAGGACTTC. Translated, it gives CASSSGAGEDF. The chain employs TRBV5-1 and TRBJ2-7; a possible D gene is TRBD2 (5 bases). Germline CDR1 reads SGHRS; CDR2 reads YFSETQ. The CDR3 is 11 amino acids.

The V call is TRBV29-1, the J call TRBJ2-3; TRBD1 might be the D (6 bases). V gave up 5 bases and J gave up 0 bases, with 15 bases separating them. The length of the CDR3 is 15 residues. Germline CDR1 reads SQVTM; CDR2 reads ANQGSEA. Here the CDR3 DNA reads TGCAGCGTTTCAATGACAGGCATGAGCACAGATACGCAGTATTTT. It yields the protein CSVSMTGMSTDTQYF.

The chain is built from TRBV2 and TRBJ1-5; no clear D gene. Between the trimmed V and J ends, which lost 2 bases and 0 bases, there was a span of 8 bases. The CDR3 loop spans 15 amino acids. The germline CDR1 and CDR2 sequences are SNHLY and FYNNEI. CDR3 in amino acids: CASSEMQYSNQPQHF. The CDR3 DNA reads as TGTGCCAGCAGTGAAATGCAGTATAGCAATCAGCCCCAGCATTTT.

Regarding this clone: Germline is not matched at one junction end, which may reflect a read error. The rearrangement uses TRBV3-1 (or the pseudogene TRBV3-2) and TRBJ2-1; 7 bases are a match to TRBD1. The CDR3 sequence is 14 residues long. Germline V gene sequence: CDR1 LGHDT, CDR2 YNNKEL (reference sequence). CDR3 residues: CASSSSLQGYEQFF. CDR3 DNA sequence: TGTGCTAGCAGCTCCTCCCTACAGGGGTATGAGCAGTTCTTC.

The chain employs TRBV12-3 or TRBV12-4 and TRBJ1-6, with D tentatively TRBD1 (5 bases). Between the trimmed V and J ends, which lost 1 base and 9 bases, there was a span of 7 bases. CDR3 length equals 13 residues. CDR3 sequence reads: CASSLVGGSPLHF. In nucleotides, the CDR3 is TGTGCCAGCAGTTTAGTCGGGGGTTCACCCCTCCACTTT.

This chain uses TRBV10-1 with TRBJ2-3; 12 nucleotides align to TRBD2. Germline V lookup: CDR1 WNHNN, CDR2 SYGVQD (reference sequence). The J segment lost 0 bases and the V segment lost 5 bases, leaving 3 bases of the junction unmatched. CDR3 size: 16 residues. The CDR3 DNA follows: TGCGCCAGCAGTCGGCTAGCGGGGGGGAGCACAGATACGCAGTATTTT. This translates into CASSRLAGGSTDTQYF.

The CDR3 DNA follows: TGTGCCAGCAGCCAAGTTCCGACGGGGGAGACCCAGTACTTC. Encoded protein: CASSQVPTGETQYF. The chain carries TRBV3-1 (or the pseudogene TRBV3-2) and TRBJ2-5; tentative D call: TRBD2 (5 bases). Looked up from germline, CDR1 is LGHDT and CDR2 is YNNKEL (reference sequence). The CDR3 length is 14 residues. V was shortened by 1 base and J by 5 bases, with 11 bases between the two germline ends.

This rearrangement joins TRBV28 to TRBJ2-1; D perhaps matches TRBD1 (5 bases). The CDR3 covers 11 residues. Germline CDR1 reads MDHEN; CDR2 reads SYDVKM. The V and J ends lost 3 bases and 14 bases respectively, with 11 bases between them. CDR3 amino acids: CASSLGGHKFF. CDR3 DNA: TGTGCCAGCAGTTTGGGCGGACATAAGTTCTTC.

The chain uses TRBV19 and TRBJ1-3; D gene ambiguous. Trimming took 2 bases from V and 3 from J, leaving 17 bases between them. The germline V gene encodes CDR1 LNHDA and CDR2 SQIVND (reference sequence). CDR3 length: 17 residues. The CDR3 DNA reads TGTGCCAGTAGTATAACGAGGTATTCGCGTGTTGGAAACACCATATATTTT. It translates to CASSITRYSRVGNTIYF. The variable domain in full, with the rest retrieved from reference TRBV19 and TRBJ1-3, is DGGITQSPKYLFRKEGQNVTLSCEQNLNHDAMYWYRQDPGQGLRLIYYSQIVNDFQKGDIAEGYSVSREKKESFPLTVTSAQKNPTAFYLCASSITRYSRVGNTIYFGEGSWLTVV.

CDR3 nucleotide sequence: TGTGCCAGCAGCCAGCTAGGAGATCAGCCCCAGCATTTT. Protein: CASSQLGDQPQHF. This chain connects TRBV16 to TRBJ1-5, with D unclear. The CDR3 length is 13 residues. Germline CDR1 KGHSY, CDR2 FQNENV. V was pared by 3 bases and J by 5 bases, with 8 bases between.

This chain uses TRBV19 with TRBJ2-7; 7 nucleotides agree with TRBD1. Germline V lookup: CDR1 LNHDA, CDR2 SQIVND (reference sequence). The V segment lost 4 bases and the J segment 7 bases; nucleotides outside the gene matches: 7. The CDR3 consists of 13 residues. The CDR3 nucleotides are TGTGCCAGTAGTAGCCTAGGGGGCCTGGAGCAGTACTTC. Amino acids: CASSSLGGLEQYF.

This clone was recorded a few times. The chain couples TRBV2 to TRBJ1-4; perhaps TRBD1 as D (6 bases). CDR1 is SNHLY and CDR2 is FYNNEI in the germline V gene. The CDR3 consists of 15 residues. The V and J ends lost 5 bases and 6 bases respectively, with 16 bases between them. The CDR3 spells CASSLGGGGDEKLFF. CDR3 DNA sequence: TGTGCCAGCAGTCTCGGGGGGGGCGGAGATGAAAAACTGTTTTTT. Together with reference TRBV2 and TRBJ1-4, the CDR3 gives the full variable domain: EPEVTQTPSHQVTQMGQEVILRCVPISNHLYFYWYRQILGQKVEFLVSFYNNEISEKSEIFDDQFSVERPDGSNFTLKIRSTKLEDSAMYFCASSLGGGGDEKLFFGSGTQLSVL.

The chain couples TRBV25-1 to TRBJ1-1; D remains unclear. Germline CDR1 reads MGHDK; CDR2 reads SYGVNS. Deletions cut 1 base from V and 4 bases from J, with 10 bases between. This CDR3 is 14 amino acids long. CDR3 in amino acids: CASSELTKPTEAFF. The CDR3, as DNA: TGTGCCAGCAGTGAATTAACGAAGCCCACTGAAGCTTTCTTT.

The genes are TRBV10-3 and TRBJ2-7; TRBD2 is a possible D gene (6 bases). V lost 10 bases and J 3 bases, leaving 10 bases between the germline ends. The germline gives CDR1 ENHRY, CDR2 SYGVKD. The CDR3 is made up of 11 amino acids. For the CDR3, the DNA is TGTGCCACCCGGGAGAACTACGAGCAGTACTTC. This encodes CATRENYEQYF.